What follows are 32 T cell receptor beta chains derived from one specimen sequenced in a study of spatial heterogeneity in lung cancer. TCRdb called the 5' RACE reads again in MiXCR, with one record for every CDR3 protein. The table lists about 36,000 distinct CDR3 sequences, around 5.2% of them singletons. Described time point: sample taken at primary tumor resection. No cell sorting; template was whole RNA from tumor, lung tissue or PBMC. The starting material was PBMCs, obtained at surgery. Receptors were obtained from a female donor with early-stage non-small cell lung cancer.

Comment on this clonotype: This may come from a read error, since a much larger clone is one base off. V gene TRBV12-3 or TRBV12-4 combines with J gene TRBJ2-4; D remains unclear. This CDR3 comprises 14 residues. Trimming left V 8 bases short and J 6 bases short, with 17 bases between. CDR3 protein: CASGSRPRSNIQYF. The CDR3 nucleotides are TGTGCCAGCGGTTCTCGCCCGAGATCAAACATTCAGTACTTC.

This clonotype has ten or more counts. CDR3 DNA sequence: TGCAGTGCTTTTGGACTAGCGGGGGACTACGAGCAGTACTTC. Translating it yields CSAFGLAGDYEQYF. This sequence joins TRBV20-1 and TRBJ2-7; 13 bases fit TRBD2. The CDR3 has 14 residues. Germline CDR1 DFQATT, CDR2 SNEGSKA (reference sequence). The V segment lost 5 bases and the J segment 3 bases; nucleotides outside the gene matches: 4.

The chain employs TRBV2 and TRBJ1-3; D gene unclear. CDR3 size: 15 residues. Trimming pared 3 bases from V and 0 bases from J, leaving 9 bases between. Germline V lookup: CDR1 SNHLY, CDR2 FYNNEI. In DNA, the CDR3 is TGTGCCAGCAGTGACTATGAGAGCTCTGGAAACACCATATATTTT. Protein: CASSDYESSGNTIYF.

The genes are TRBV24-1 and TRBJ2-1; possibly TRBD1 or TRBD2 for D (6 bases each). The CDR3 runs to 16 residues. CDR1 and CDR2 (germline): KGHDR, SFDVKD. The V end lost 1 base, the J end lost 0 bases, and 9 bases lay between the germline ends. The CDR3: CATSDLGGSSYNEQFF. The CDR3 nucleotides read TGTGCCACCAGTGATTTAGGGGGGAGCTCCTACAATGAGCAGTTCTTC.

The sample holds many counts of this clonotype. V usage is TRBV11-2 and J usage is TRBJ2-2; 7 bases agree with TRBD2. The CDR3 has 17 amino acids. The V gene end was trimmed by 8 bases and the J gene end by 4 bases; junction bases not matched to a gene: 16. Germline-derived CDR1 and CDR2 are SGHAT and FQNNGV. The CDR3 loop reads CASGGVGGGESTGELFF. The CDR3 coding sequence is TGTGCCAGCGGAGGGGTAGGCGGGGGAGAGAGCACCGGGGAGCTGTTTTTT. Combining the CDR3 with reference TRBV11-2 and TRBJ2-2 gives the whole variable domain EAGVAQSPRYKIIEKRQSVAFWCNPISGHATLYWYQQILGQGPKLLIQFQNNGVVDDSQLPKDRFSAERLKGVDSTLKIQPAKLEDSAVYLCASGGVGGGESTGELFFGEGSRLTVL.

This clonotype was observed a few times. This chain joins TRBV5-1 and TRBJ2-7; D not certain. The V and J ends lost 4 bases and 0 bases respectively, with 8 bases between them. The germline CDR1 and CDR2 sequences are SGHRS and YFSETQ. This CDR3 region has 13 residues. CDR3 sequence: CASSLINSYEQYF. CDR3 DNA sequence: TGCGCCAGCAGCCTAATAAACTCCTACGAGCAGTACTTC.

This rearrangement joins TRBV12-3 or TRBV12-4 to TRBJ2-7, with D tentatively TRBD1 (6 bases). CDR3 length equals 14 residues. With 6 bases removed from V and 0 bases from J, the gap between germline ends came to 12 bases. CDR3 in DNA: TGTGCCAGCAGACCGGGACATAGCTCCTACGAGCAGTACTTC. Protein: CASRPGHSSYEQYF.

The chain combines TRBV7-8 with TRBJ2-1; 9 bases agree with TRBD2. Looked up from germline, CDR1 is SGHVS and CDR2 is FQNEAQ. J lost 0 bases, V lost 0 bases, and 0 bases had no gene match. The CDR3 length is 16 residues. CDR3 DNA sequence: TGTGCCAGCAGCTTAGCGACTAGCGGCTCCTACAATGAGCAGTTCTTC. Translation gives CASSLATSGSYNEQFF.

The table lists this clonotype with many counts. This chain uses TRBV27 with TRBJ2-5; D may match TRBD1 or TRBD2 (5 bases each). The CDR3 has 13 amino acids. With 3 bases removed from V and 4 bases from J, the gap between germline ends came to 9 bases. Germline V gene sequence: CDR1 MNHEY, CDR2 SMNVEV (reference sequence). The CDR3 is CASSLRGAETQYF. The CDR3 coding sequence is TGTGCCAGCAGTTTGAGGGGCGCAGAGACCCAGTACTTC.

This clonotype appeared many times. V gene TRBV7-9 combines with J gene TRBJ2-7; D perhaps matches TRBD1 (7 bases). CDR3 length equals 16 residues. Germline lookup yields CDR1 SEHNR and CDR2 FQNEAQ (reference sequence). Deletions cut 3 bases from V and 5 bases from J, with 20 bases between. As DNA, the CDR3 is TGTGCCAGCAGCTTGTTGACAGGGAACGGGGGAAACGAGCAGTACTTC. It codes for CASSLLTGNGGNEQYF.

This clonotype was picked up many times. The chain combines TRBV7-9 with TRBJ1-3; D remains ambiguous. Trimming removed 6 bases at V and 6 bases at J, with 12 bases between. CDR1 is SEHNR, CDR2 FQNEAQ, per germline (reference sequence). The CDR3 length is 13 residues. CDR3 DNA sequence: TGTGCCAGCAGGCCCTGGCAGGAAAACACCATATATTTT. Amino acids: CASRPWQENTIYF.

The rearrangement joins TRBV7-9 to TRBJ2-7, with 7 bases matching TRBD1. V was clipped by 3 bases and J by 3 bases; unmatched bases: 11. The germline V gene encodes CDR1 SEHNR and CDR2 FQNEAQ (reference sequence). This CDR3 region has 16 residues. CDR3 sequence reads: CASSLTGKGRNYEQYF. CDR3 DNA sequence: TGTGCCAGCAGCTTGACAGGGAAGGGGAGAAACTACGAGCAGTACTTC.

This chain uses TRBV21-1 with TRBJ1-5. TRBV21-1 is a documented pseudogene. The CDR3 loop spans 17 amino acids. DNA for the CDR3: TGTGCCAGCAGCAAAGCGCGATCCAATCATAGCAATCAGCCCCAGCATTTT. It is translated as CASSKARSNHSNQPQHF.

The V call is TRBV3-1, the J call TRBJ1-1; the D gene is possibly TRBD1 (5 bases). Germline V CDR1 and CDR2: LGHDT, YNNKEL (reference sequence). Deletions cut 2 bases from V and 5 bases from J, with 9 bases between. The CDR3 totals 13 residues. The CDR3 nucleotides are TGTGCCAGCAGCCAATCGGGGGGAACTGAAGCTTTCTTT. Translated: CASSQSGGTEAFF.

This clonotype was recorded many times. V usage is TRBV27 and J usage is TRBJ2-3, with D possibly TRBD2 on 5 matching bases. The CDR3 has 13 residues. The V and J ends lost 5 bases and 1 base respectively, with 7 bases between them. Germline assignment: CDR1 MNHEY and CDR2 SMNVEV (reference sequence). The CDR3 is CASSHSGTDTQYF. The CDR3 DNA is TGTGCCAGCAGTCATAGCGGCACAGATACGCAGTATTTT.

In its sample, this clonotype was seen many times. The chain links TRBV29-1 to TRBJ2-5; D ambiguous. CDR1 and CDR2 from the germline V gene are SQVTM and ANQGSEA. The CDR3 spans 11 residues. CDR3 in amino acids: CRVGNQETQYF. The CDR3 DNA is TGCAGAGTAGGGAACCAAGAGACCCAGTACTTC.

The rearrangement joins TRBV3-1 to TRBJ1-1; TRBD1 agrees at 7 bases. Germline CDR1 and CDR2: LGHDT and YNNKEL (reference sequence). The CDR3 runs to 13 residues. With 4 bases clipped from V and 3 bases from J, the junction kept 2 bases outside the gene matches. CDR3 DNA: TGTGCCAGCAGCCGAACAGGGGACACTGAAGCTTTCTTT. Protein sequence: CASSRTGDTEAFF.

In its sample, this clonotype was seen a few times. The CDR3, as DNA: TGCGCCAGCAGCTTGGAACTAGCCTCCTACGAGCAGTACTTC. As protein: CASSLELASYEQYF. The rearrangement joins TRBV5-1 to TRBJ2-7; perhaps TRBD2 as D (6 bases). The V and J ends lost 0 bases and 0 bases respectively, with 7 bases between them. Looked up from germline, CDR1 is SGHRS and CDR2 is YFSETQ. This CDR3 is built from 14 residues.

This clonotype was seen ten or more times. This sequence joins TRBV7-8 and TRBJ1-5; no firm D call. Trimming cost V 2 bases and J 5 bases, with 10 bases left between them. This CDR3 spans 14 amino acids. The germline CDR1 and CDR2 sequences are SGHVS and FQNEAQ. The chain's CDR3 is CASSLQVRDQPQHF. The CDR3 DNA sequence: TGTGCCAGCAGCTTACAGGTTAGAGATCAGCCCCAGCATTTT.

The CDR3 region has the DNA TGCGCCAGCAGCGCAACTCGCTATGGCTACACCTTC. It codes for CASSATRYGYTF. V usage is TRBV5-1 and J usage is TRBJ1-2; D not certain. The CDR3 is made up of 12 amino acids. Per the germline V gene, CDR1 is SGHRS and CDR2 is YFSETQ. Trimming removed 4 bases at V and 4 bases at J, with 8 bases between.

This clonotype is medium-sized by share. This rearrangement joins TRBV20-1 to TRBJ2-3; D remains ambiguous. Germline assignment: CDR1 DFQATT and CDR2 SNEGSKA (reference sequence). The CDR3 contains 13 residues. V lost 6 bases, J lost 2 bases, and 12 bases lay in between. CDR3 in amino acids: CSAPPGNTDTQYF. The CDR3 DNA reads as TGCAGTGCCCCCCCCGGTAACACAGATACGCAGTATTTT.

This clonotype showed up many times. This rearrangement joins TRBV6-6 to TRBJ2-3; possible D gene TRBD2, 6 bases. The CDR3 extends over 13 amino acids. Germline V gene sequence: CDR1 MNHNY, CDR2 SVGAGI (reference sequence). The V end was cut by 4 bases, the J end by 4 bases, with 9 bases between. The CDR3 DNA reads TGTGCCAGCAGTTGGAGGGTTGCAGATACGCAGTATTTT. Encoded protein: CASSWRVADTQYF.

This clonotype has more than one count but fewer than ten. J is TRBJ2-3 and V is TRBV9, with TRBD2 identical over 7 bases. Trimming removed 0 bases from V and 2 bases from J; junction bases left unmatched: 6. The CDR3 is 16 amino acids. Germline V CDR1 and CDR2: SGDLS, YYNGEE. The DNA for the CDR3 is TGTGCCAGCAGCGTAGCTGGGGGGGTATTCACAGATACGCAGTATTTT. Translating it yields CASSVAGGVFTDTQYF.

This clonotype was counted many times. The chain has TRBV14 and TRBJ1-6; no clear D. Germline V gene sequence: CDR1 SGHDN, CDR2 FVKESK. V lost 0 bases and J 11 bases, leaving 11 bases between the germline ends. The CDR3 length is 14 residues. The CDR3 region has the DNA TGTGCCAGCAGCCAAGATCCTGGGAGTCCACCCCTCCACTTT. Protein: CASSQDPGSPPLHF.

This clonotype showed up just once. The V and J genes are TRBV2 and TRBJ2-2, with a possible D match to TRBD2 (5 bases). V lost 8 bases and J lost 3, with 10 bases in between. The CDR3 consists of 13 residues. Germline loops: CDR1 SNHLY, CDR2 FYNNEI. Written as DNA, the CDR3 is TGTGCCAGCCTGCGGGTAGACACCGGGGAGCTGTTTTTT. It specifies CASLRVDTGELFF.

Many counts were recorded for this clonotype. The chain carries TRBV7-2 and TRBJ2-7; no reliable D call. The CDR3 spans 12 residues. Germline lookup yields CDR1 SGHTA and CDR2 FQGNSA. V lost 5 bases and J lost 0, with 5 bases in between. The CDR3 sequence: CASSPSSYEQYF. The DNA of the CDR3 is TGTGCCAGCAGCCCGAGCTCCTACGAGCAGTACTTC.

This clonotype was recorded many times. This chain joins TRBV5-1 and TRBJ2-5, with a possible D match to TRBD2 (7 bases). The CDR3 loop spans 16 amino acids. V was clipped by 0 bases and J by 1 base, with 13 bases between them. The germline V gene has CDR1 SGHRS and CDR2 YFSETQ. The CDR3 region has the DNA TGCGCCAGCAGCTTGGAAGGGGGGAGGGTCCAAGAGACCCAGTACTTC. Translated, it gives CASSLEGGRVQETQYF.

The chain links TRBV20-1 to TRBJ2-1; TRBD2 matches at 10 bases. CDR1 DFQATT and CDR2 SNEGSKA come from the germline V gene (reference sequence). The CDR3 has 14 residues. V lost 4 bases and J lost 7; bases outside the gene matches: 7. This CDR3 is CSAKTSGVWNEQFF. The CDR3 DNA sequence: TGCAGTGCTAAAACTAGCGGGGTCTGGAATGAGCAGTTCTTC.

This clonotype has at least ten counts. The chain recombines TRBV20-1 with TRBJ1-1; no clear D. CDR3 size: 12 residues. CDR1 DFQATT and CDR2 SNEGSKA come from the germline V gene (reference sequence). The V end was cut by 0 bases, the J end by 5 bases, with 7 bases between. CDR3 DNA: TGCAGTGCTAGAGATTCAGTTACTGAAGCTTTCTTT. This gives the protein CSARDSVTEAFF.

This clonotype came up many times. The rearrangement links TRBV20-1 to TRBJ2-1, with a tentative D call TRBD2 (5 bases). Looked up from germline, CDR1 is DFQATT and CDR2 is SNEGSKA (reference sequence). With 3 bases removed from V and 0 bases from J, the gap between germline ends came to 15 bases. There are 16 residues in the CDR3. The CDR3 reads CSAREGGPSSYNEQFF. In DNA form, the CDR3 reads TGCAGTGCTAGGGAAGGCGGGCCAAGCTCCTACAATGAGCAGTTCTTC.

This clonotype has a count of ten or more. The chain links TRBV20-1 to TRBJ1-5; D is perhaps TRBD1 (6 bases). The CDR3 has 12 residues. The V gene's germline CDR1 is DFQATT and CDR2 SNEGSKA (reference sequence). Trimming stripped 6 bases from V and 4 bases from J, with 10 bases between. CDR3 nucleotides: TGCAGTGCACTGGGACAAAATCAGCCCCAGCATTTT. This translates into CSALGQNQPQHF.

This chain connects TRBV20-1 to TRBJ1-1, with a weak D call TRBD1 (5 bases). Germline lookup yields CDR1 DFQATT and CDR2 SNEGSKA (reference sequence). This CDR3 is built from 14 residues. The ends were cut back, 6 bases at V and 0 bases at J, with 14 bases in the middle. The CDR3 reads CSAQRGTVNTEAFF. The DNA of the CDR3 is TGCAGTGCACAGCGAGGGACGGTGAACACTGAAGCTTTCTTT.